Below are 8 T cell receptor beta chains sequenced from a single sample in a study of CD8 T cells in Susac syndrome. RNA in amounts of roughly 0.5 to 1 ug was reverse transcribed with random hexamers. TCRdb passed the immunoSEQ multiplex PCR reads through MiXCR, listing each CDR3 protein once. The data show some 190,000 distinct CDR3 sequences, with 90% to 95% seen just once and around 0.093% held by the top ten. Material for sequencing was CD4+ T cells from PBMCs. These receptors were taken from a human donor in good health.

The gene calls are TRBV2 and TRBJ2-1; TRBD2 matches at 9 bases. With 2 bases clipped from V and 1 base from J, the junction kept 9 bases outside the gene matches. The CDR3 extends over 18 amino acids. Germline V lookup: CDR1 SNHLY, CDR2 FYNNEI. The chain's CDR3 is CASSETGSGSGSYNEQFF. The DNA of the CDR3 is TGTGCCAGCAGTGAAACGGGTAGCGGGAGTGGGTCCTACAATGAGCAGTTCTTC.

The rearrangement uses TRBV6-5 and TRBJ2-5; 10 positions match TRBD1. V lost 8 bases, J lost 4 bases, and 7 bases stayed unmatched. The CDR3 spans 14 residues. Germline CDR1 MNHEY, CDR2 SVGAGI. The CDR3 spells CASSGTGVGETQYF. In nucleotides, the CDR3 is TGTGCCAGCTCAGGGACAGGGGTAGGAGAGACCCAGTACTTC.

The chain has TRBV5-1 and TRBJ2-3, with D unclear. Germline V gives CDR1 SGHRS, CDR2 YFSETQ. This CDR3 has 13 residues. V gave up 2 bases and J gave up 4 bases, with 8 bases separating them. CDR3 nucleotides: TGCGCCAGCAGCTTCCTCAACCCAGATACGCAGTATTTT. This gives the protein CASSFLNPDTQYF. Based on the CDR3 plus reference TRBV5-1 and TRBJ2-3, the full variable domain is KAGVTQTPRYLIKTRGQQVTLSCSPISGHRSVSWYQQTPGQGLQFLFEYFSETQRNKGNFPGRFSGRQFSNSRSEMNVSTLELGDSALYLCASSFLNPDTQYFGPGTRLTVL.

The chain employs TRBV9 and TRBJ2-1, with 9 nucleotides matching TRBD2. The V and J ends lost 3 bases and 6 bases, in that order; junction bases with no gene match: 7. In germline, CDR1 is SGDLS, CDR2 YYNGEE. This CDR3 contains 15 residues. CDR3 amino acids: CASSAGTSTGNEQFF. The CDR3, as DNA: TGTGCCAGCAGCGCCGGGACTAGCACAGGCAATGAGCAGTTCTTC.

The chain couples TRBV23-1 to TRBJ2-7, with a possible D match to TRBD2 (5 bases). TRBV23-1 is noted as an ORF with a role that remains uncertain. V lost 4 bases to trimming and J lost 2 bases, with 9 bases between them. CDR3 length: 13 residues. The CDR3 DNA sequence: TGCGCCAGCAGTCCCACCGGGGCCTACGAGCAGTACGTC. This sequence encodes CASSPTGAYEQYV.

V and J are TRBV29-1 and TRBJ2-1, with D unresolved. This CDR3 is 12 amino acids long. The V gene lost 1 base and the J gene lost 6 bases, with 7 bases spanning the gap. Germline CDR1 reads SQVTM; CDR2 reads ANQGSEA. Here the CDR3 reads CSVEVVANEQFF. DNA for the CDR3: TGCAGCGTTGAAGTGGTAGCCAATGAGCAGTTCTTC.

V gene TRBV3-1 combines with J gene TRBJ1-2; no definite D call. In germline, CDR1 is LGHDT, CDR2 YNNKEL (reference sequence). The CDR3 extends over 14 amino acids. V shed 1 base and J shed 0 bases, with 6 bases lying between them. CDR3 nucleotides: TGTGCCAGCAGCCAAGGAAGAGCTAACTATGGCTACACCTTC. Encoded protein: CASSQGRANYGYTF.

The V call is TRBV20-1, the J call TRBJ2-3, with 7 bases identical to TRBD1. There are 13 residues in the CDR3. V lost 5 bases, J lost 5 bases, and 7 bases stayed unmatched. Per the germline V gene, CDR1 is DFQATT and CDR2 is SNEGSKA (reference sequence). CDR3 nucleotide sequence: TGCAGTGCTGGGGTGACAGGGCGAGATACGCAGTATTTT. Residues: CSAGVTGRDTQYF.